This T cell receptor beta chain originates from a study of identical twins. Template switching, a step in the protocol, added a universal primer site, and cDNA carried unique molecular identifiers. TCRdb reprocessed the 5' RACE reads with MiXCR, giving one entry per CDR3 protein. The sample has roughly 1.6 million distinct CDR3 sequences; about 31% are singletons. Findings and caveats of the study: Modelling underestimated the level of out-of-frame TCR alpha sharing observed in monozygotic twins. Clonotypes of the beta chain that were abundant in cord blood carried fewer insertions (memory repertoires showed none). Out-of-frame alpha sequences shared between twins exhibited an excess of low generation probability.

A word on this clonotype: The antigen is unknown.

Input material: cord blood. This clonotype was obtained from a newborn girl in good health.

The DNA of the CDR3 is TGTGCCAGCAGCGAGACCGGACAGGGGGGCTACACCTTC. The encoded protein is CASSETGQGGYTF. The V call is TRBV5-6, the J call TRBJ1-2; TRBD1 matches 9 bases. Germline CDR1 reads SGHDT; CDR2 reads YYEEEE. This CDR3 is built from 13 residues. With 4 bases clipped from V and 8 bases from J, the junction kept 6 bases outside the gene matches. The full variable domain, with the rest looked up from reference TRBV5-6 and TRBJ1-2, is DAGVTQSPTHLIKTRGQQVTLRCSPKSGHDTVSWYQQALGQGPQFIFQYYEEEERQRGNFPDRFSGHQFPNYSSELNVNALLLGDSALYLCASSETGQGGYTFGSGTRLTVV.